This T cell receptor beta chain was identified in a study of T cell responses to AZD1222 COVID-19 vaccine. From germline, CDR1 is SGDLS and CDR2 YYNGEE. Germline trimming cut 3 bases from V and 8 bases from J; bases unmatched to any gene: 9. The CDR3 runs 14 residues. The method was immunoSEQ multiplex PCR; TCRdb's version includes in-frame clones alone and lacks a portion of them. There are 87,000 or so clones in the sample; roughly 90% occur only once, and approximately 9.1% lies in the top ten. This chain connects TRBV9 to TRBJ1-2; 8 nucleotides agree with TRBD1. The clonotype originates from an adult in good health. The material was peripheral blood, obtained on day 0 of AZD1222 vaccination. The DNA for the CDR3 is TGTGCCAGCAGCGCGGGCAGACAGGGGAGAGGCTACACCTTC. It translates to CASSAGRQGRGYTF.